The clone carrying this T cell receptor beta chain occurred a few times. Then a second PCR, running roughly 7 to 11 cycles, was carried out with a sample-barcoded 5' primer and a J-beta primer mix. Each CDR3 protein gets one entry after TCRdb re-called the 5' RACE reads with MiXCR. Among some 640,000 distinct CDR3 sequences listed, roughly 49% were seen once. The source of the sample is a study of blood T cells in healthy people across ages. From germline, CDR1 is SGHVS and CDR2 FNYEAQ. The V gene lost 5 bases and the J gene lost 3 bases, with 8 bases spanning the gap. This CDR3 has 12 amino acids. This clonotype was sampled from a woman aged 55-75 years in good health. Sequenced material: blood. This rearrangement joins TRBV7-6 to TRBJ2-7; D uncertain. The CDR3 bases are TGTGCCAGCAGCATATCAAACTACGAGCAGTACTTC. Residues: CASSISNYEQYF.